This TCR beta chain emerged from a study of T-cell memory formation after mild COVID-19. The overall study: TCR clustering was largely donor specific.

Germline V gene sequence: CDR1 MNHEY, CDR2 SVGAGI. This CDR3 has 13 amino acids. Trimming took 0 bases from V and 5 from J, leaving 7 bases between them. TCR alpha and TCR beta cDNA libraries with sample barcodes and UMIs came from 5'RACE using constant-segment primers. TCRdb re-called the 5' RACE reads through MiXCR, storing one row per CDR3 protein. The sample has under 300,000 distinct CDR3 sequences, around 15% seen once. With regard to this clonotype: The target antigen is unknown.

The study, taken as a whole, reports: Among CD4+ contracting clones, most were CM and EM, and CD8+ ones EMRA. CD4+ bias marked clones expanding day 15 to 37, unlike balanced contracting clones.

Sequencing input: PBMCs or a T cell subset sorted from them (not recorded which). The receptor's source is a man aged 18 to 30 who had mild COVID-19 (a few samples of this study predate the infection). Cell type and time point are not known. The J gene is TRBJ1-1, the V gene TRBV6-5; perhaps TRBD1 as D (5 bases). The CDR3 spells CASSYSRGTEAFF. CDR3 nucleotide sequence: TGTGCCAGCAGTTACTCGCGGGGGACTGAAGCTTTCTTT.